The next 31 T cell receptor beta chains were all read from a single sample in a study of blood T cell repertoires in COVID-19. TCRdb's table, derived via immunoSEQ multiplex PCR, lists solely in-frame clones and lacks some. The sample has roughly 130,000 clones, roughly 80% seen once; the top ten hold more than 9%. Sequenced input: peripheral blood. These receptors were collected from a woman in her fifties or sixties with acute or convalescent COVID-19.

CDR3 coding DNA: TGTGCCTGGAGTTCGCAGGCTAACTATGGCTACACCTTC. Its translation: CAWSSQANYGYTF. The chain has TRBV30 and TRBJ1-2; D remains unclear. V lost 2 bases and J 0 bases, leaving 7 bases between the germline ends. Germline loops: CDR1 GTSNPN, CDR2 SVGIG (reference sequence). The CDR3 has 13 amino acids. Looking up the rest from reference TRBV30 and TRBJ1-2 gives the full variable domain: SQTIHQWPATLVQPVGSPLSLECTVEGTSNPNLYWYRQAAGRGLQLLFYSVGIGQISSEVPQNLSASRPQDRQFILSSKKLLLSDSGFYLCAWSSQANYGYTFGSGTRLTVV.

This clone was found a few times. CDR3 nucleotides: TGTGCCAGCTCACCACCGGGAAGGGGCTCTAATGAAAAACTGTTTTTT. It is translated as CASSPPGRGSNEKLFF. The genes are TRBV18 and TRBJ1-4, with a possible D match to TRBD1 (5 bases). Germline V gene lookup returns CDR1 KGHSH and CDR2 LQKENI. Trimming took off 0 bases at V and 3 bases at J, with 11 bases between the two ends. The CDR3 has 16 residues.

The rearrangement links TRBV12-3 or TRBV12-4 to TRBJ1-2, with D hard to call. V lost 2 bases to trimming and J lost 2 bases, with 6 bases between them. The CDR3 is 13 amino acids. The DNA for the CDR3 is TGTGCCAGCAGTTTAACGACAAACTATGGCTACACCTTC. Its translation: CASSLTTNYGYTF.

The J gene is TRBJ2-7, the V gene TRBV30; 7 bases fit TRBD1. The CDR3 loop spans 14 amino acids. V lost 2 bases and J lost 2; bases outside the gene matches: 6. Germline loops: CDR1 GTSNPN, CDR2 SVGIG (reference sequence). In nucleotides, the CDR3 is TGTGCCTGGAGTAAGACAGGGACAGCCTACGAGCAGTACGTC. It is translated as CAWSKTGTAYEQYV.

CDR3 nucleotides: TGCGCCAGCAGCTCCGGACAGTCCTACGAGCAGTACTTC. Protein product: CASSSGQSYEQYF. The chain couples TRBV5-1 to TRBJ2-7, with D maybe TRBD1 (6 bases). The ends were cut back, 3 bases at V and 1 base at J, with 8 bases in the middle. The germline gives CDR1 SGHRS, CDR2 YFSETQ. This CDR3 contains 13 residues.

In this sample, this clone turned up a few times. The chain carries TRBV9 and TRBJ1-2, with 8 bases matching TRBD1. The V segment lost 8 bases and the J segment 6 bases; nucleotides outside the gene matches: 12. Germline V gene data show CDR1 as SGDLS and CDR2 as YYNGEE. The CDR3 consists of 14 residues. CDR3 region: CASTIGRQGHGYTF. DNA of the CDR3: TGTGCCAGTACCATCGGCCGACAGGGGCATGGCTACACCTTC.

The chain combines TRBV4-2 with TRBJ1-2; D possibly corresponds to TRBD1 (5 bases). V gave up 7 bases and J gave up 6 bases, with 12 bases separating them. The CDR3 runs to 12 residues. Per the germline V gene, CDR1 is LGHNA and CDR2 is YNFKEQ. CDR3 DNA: TGTGCCAGCAATAAAAAAGGGGATGGCTACACCTTC. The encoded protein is CASNKKGDGYTF.

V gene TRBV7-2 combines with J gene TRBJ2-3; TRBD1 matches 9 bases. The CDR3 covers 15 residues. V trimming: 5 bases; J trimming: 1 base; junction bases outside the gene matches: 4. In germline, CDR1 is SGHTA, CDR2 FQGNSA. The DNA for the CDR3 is TGTGCCAGCAGCCCATACAGGGGGCGCACAGATACGCAGTATTTT. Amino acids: CASSPYRGRTDTQYF.

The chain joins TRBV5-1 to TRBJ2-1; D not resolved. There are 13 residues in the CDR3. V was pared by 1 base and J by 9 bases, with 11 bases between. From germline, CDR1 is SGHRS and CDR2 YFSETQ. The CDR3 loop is CASSLMAVSEQFF. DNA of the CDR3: TGCGCCAGCAGCTTGATGGCGGTTTCTGAGCAGTTCTTC.

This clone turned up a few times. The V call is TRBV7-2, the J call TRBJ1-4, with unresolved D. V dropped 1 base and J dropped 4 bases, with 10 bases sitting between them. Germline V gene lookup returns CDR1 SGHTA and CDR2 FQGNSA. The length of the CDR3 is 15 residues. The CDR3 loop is CASSLVGVRNEKLFF. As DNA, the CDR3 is TGTGCCAGCAGCTTAGTCGGGGTCCGTAATGAAAAACTGTTTTTT.

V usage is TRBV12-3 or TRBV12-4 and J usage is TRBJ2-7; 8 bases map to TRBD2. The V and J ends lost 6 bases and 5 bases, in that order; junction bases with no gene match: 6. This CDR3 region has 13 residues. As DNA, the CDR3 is TGTGCCAGCAGCCCCGGGGGGGGGCACGAGCAGTACTTC. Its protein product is CASSPGGGHEQYF.

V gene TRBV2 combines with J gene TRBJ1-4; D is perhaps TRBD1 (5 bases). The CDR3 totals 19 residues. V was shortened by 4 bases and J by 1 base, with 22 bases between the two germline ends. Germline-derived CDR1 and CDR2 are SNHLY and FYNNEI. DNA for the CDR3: TGTGCCAGCAGTGGAAATATCGGGGGGGAGTTGGGAACTAATGAAAAACTGTTTTTT. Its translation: CASSGNIGGELGTNEKLFF.

Here the CDR3 reads CASSLGSGDEQFF. The CDR3 region has the DNA TGTGCCAGCAGCTTAGGGTCCGGGGATGAGCAGTTCTTC. The rearrangement joins TRBV11-3 to TRBJ2-1; maybe TRBD2 (5 bases). This CDR3 is 13 amino acids long. Germline-derived CDR1 and CDR2 are SGHNT and YENEEA. The germline V and J ends were trimmed by 1 base and 8 bases, with 9 bases remaining between them.

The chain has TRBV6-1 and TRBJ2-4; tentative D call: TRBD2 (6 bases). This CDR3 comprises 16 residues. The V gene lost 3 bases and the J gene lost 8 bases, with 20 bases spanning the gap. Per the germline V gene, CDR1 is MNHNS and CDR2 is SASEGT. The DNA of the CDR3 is TGTGCCAGCAGTGAGGAGACCCCCTCAACGGGAGACATTCAGTACTTC. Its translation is CASSEETPSTGDIQYF.

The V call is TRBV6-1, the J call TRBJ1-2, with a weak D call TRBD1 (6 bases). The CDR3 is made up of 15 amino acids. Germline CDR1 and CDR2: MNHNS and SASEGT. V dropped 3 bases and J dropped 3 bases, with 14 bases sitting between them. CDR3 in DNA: TGTGCCAGCAGTGAGTCAACAGGGAAGCACTATGGCTACACCTTC. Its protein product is CASSESTGKHYGYTF.

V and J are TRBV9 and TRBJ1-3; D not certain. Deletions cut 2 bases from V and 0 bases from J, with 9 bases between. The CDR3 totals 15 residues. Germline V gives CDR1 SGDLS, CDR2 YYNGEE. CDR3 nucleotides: TGTGCCAGCAGCGTTAACAGTCTCTCTGGAAACACCATATATTTT. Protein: CASSVNSLSGNTIYF.

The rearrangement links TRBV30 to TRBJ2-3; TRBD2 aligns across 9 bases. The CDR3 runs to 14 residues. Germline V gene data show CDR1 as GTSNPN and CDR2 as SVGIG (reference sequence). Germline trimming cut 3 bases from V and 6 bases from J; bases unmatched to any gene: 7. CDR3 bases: TGTGCCTGGAGGGCGGGGGGGCCCTGGGATACGCAGTATTTT. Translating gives CAWRAGGPWDTQYF. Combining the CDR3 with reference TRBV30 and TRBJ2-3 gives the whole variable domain SQTIHQWPATLVQPVGSPLSLECTVEGTSNPNLYWYRQAAGRGLQLLFYSVGIGQISSEVPQNLSASRPQDRQFILSSKKLLLSDSGFYLCAWRAGGPWDTQYFGPGTRLTVL.

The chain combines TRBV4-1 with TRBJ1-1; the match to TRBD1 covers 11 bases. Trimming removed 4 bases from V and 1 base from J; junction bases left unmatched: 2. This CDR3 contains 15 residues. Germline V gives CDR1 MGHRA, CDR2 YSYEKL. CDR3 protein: CASSPGTGGNTEAFF. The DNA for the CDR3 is TGCGCCAGCAGCCCCGGGACAGGGGGGAACACTGAAGCTTTCTTT.

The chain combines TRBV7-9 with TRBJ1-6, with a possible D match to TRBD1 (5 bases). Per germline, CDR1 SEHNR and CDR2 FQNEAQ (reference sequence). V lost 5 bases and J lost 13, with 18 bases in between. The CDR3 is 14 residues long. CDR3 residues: CASSPSDAKGPLHF. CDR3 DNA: TGTGCCAGCAGCCCGTCGGACGCAAAGGGGCCCCTCCACTTT.

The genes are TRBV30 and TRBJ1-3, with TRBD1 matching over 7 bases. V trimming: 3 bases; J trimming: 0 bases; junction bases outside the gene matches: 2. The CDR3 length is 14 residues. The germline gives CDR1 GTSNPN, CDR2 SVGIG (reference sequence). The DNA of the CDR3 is TGTGCCTGGAGGACAGGGAACTCTGGAAACACCATATATTTT. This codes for CAWRTGNSGNTIYF.

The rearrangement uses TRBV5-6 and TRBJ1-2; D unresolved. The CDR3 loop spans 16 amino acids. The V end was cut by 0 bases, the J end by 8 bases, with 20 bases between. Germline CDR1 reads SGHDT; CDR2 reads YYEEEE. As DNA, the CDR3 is TGTGCCAGCAGCTTGGTCCTGGGAAGCGGGGAAGGCGGCTACACCTTC. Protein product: CASSLVLGSGEGGYTF.

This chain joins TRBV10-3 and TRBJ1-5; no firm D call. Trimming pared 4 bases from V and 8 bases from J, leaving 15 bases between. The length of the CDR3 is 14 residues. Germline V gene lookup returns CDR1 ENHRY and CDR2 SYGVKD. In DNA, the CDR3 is TGTGCCATCAGTGGCGGGGAAGGCGAGGAGCCCCAGCATTTT. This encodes CAISGGEGEEPQHF.

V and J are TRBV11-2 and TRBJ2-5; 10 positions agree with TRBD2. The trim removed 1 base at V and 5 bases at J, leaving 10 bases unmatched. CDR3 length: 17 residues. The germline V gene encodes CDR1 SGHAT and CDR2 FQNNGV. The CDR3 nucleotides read TGTGCCAGCAGCTTAGGGGCTAGCGGGGGCCCGGGGGAGACCCAGTACTTC. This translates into CASSLGASGGPGETQYF. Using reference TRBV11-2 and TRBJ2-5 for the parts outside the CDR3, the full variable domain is EAGVAQSPRYKIIEKRQSVAFWCNPISGHATLYWYQQILGQGPKLLIQFQNNGVVDDSQLPKDRFSAERLKGVDSTLKIQPAKLEDSAVYLCASSLGASGGPGETQYFGPGTRLLVL.

CDR3 nucleotide sequence: TGTGCCAGCAGTTCTCAGGGGAGCTCTGGAAACACCATATATTTT. This encodes CASSSQGSSGNTIYF. This chain uses TRBV5-4 with TRBJ1-3, with D possibly being TRBD1 (6 bases). The length of the CDR3 is 15 residues. V gave up 5 bases and J gave up 0 bases, with 12 bases separating them. Germline assignment: CDR1 SGHNT and CDR2 YYREEE (reference sequence).

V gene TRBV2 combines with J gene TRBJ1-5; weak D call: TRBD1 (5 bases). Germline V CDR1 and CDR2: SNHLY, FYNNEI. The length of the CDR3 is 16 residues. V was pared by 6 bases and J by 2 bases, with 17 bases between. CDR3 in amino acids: CASSFGPPRGNQPQHF. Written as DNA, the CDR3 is TGTGCCAGCAGCTTCGGTCCCCCCAGGGGCAATCAGCCCCAGCATTTT.

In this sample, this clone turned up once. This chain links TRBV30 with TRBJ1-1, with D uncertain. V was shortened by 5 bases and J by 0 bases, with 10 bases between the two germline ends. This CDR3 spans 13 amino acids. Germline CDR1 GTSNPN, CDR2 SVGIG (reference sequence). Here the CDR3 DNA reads TGTGCCTGGGGACGGGGAATGAACACTGAAGCTTTCTTT. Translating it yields CAWGRGMNTEAFF.

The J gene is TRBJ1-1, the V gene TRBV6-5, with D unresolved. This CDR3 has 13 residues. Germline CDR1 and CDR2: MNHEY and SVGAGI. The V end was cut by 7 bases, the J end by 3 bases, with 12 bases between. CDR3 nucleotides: TGTGCCAGCATGGAAGTTGCGGACACTGAAGCTTTCTTT. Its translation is CASMEVADTEAFF.

CDR3 in amino acids: CASSTTEGYTF. Written as DNA, the CDR3 is TGTGCCAGCAGTACGACAGAAGGCTACACCTTC. The chain uses TRBV12-3 or TRBV12-4 and TRBJ1-2, with D perhaps TRBD1 (5 bases). The CDR3 consists of 11 residues. Deletions cut 5 bases from V and 8 bases from J, with 9 bases between.

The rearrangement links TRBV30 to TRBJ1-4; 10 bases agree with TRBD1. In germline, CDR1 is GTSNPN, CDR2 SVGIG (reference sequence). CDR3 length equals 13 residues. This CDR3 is CSLMTGGSAKLFF. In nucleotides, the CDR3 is TGTTCCCTAATGACAGGGGGCAGCGCAAAACTGTTTTTT.

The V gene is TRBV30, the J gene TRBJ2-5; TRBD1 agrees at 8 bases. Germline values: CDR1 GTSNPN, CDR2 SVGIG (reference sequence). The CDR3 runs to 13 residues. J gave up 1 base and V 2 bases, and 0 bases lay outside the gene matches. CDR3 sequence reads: CAWSTGGQETQYF. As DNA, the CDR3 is TGTGCCTGGAGTACAGGGGGCCAAGAGACCCAGTACTTC.

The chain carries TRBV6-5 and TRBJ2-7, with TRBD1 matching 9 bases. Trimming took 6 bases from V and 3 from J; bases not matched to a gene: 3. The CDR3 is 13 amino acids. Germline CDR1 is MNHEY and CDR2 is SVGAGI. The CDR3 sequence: CASRETGGYEQYF. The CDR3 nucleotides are TGTGCCAGCAGGGAGACAGGGGGCTACGAGCAGTACTTC.